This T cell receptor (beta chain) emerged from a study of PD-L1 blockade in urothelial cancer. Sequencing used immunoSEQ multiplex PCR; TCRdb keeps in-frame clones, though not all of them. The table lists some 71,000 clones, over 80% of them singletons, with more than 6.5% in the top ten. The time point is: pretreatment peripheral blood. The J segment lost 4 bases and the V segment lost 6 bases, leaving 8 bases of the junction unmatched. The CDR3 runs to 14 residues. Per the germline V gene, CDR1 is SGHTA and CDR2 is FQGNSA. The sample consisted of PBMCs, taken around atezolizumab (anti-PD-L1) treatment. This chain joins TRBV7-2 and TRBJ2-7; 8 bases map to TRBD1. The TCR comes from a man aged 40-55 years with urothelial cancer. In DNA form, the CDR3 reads TGTGCCAGCAGACGGGACAGGAGAGTTTACGAGCAGTACTTC. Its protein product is CASRRDRRVYEQYF.